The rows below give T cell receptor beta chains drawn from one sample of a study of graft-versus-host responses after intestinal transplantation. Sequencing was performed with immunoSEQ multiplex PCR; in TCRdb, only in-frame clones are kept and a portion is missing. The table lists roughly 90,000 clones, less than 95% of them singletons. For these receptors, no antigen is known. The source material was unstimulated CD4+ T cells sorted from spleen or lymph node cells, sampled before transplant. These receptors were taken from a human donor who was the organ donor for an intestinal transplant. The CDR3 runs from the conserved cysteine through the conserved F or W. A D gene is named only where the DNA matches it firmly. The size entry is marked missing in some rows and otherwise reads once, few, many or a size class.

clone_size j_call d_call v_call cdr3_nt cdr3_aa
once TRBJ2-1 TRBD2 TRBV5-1 TGCGCCAGCAGCCTGGGGCGCGGGAGGGGTAACAATGAGCAGTTCTTC CASSLGRGRGNNEQFF
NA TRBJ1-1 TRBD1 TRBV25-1 TGTGCCAGCAGTGTAAAAGGGACAGGGGCCAACAGGGCTGAAGCTTTCTTT CASSVKGTGANRAEAFF
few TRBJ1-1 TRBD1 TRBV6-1 TGTGCCAGCAGAATACAGGGGGCCCGGACCACTGAAGCTTTCTTT CASRIQGARTTEAFF
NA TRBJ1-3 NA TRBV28 TGTGCCAGCCGGGTCTCTGGAAACACCATATATTTT CASRVSGNTIYF
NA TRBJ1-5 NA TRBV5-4 TGTGCCAGCAGCTCCGGGCGGGGACGGGAACCGACTAGCAATCAGCCCCAGCATTTT CASSSGRGREPTSNQPQHF
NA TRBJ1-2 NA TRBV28 TGTGCCAGCGCCCCGGCGGGGTGGGGGGGCTACACCTTC CASAPAGWGGYTF
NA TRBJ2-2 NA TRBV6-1 TGTGCCAGCAGTCTGGGCGGGCAGCTGTTTTTT CASSLGGQLFF
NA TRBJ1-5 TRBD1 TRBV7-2 TGTGCCAGCAGCTTACGTCAGGGGGCCACGGTCGAGAGCAATCAGCCCCAGCATTTT CASSLRQGATVESNQPQHF
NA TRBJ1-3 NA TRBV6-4 TGTGCCAGCAGTGACGTTCTCTCTGGAAACACCATATATTTT CASSDVLSGNTIYF
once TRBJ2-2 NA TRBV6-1 TGTGCCAGCATAGGTAGCGCGCTGGCCGGGGAGCTGTTTTTT CASIGSALAGELFF
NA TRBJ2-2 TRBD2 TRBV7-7 TGTGCTAGCAGCCCTATCCGGGACTACAACACCGGGGAGCTGTTTTTT CASSPIRDYNTGELFF
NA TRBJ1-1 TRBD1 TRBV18 TGTGCCAGCTCGCGCCGACAGGGGTGGGACACTGAAGCTTTCTTT CASSRRQGWDTEAFF
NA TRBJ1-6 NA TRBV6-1 TGTGCCAGCAGTGAACGGGGAGGGGAGATCCTCCACTTT CASSERGGEILHF
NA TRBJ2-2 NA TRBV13 TGTGCCAGCAGCTTAGCCTTGGACTCGGCCAGCACCGGGGAGCTGTTTTTT CASSLALDSASTGELFF
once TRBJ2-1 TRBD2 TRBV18 TGTGCCAGCTCACCATTAGCGGGGGGCAATGAGCAGTTCTTC CASSPLAGGNEQFF
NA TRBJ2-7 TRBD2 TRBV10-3 TGTGCCATCAGGACTAGCGGGGGATCCTCCTACGAGCAGTACTTC CAIRTSGGSSYEQYF
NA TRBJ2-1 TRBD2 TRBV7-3 TGTGCCAGCAGCGTCGATAGCGGGAGTGTTTACAATGAGCAGTTCTTC CASSVDSGSVYNEQFF
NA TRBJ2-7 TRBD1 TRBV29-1 TGCAGCGTTGTGTCCCTCGGACAGGCGGAGGAGCAGTACTTC CSVVSLGQAEEQYF
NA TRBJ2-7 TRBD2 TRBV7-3 TGTGCCAGCAGCTTAACCGGGGGGTACGAGCAGTACTTC CASSLTGGYEQYF
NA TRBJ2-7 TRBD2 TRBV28 TGTGCCAGCTCGACTTTAGCGGGGCTGACCTACGAGCAGTACTTC CASSTLAGLTYEQYF
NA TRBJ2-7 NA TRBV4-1 TGCGCCAGCAGCCAAGTTGGCGGAGGGTTCTCCTACGAGCAGTACTTC CASSQVGGGFSYEQYF
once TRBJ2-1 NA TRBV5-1 TGCGCCAGCAGCTTGGGTAGCGCCGACTACAATGAGCAGTTCTTC CASSLGSADYNEQFF
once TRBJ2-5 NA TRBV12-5 TGTGCTAGTGGTTTGGTAGTTGGCAGACTCCAAGAGACCCAGTACTTC CASGLVVGRLQETQYF
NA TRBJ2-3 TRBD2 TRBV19 TGTGCCAGTAGTATAGGCGGACTAGCGGGGAGCACAGATACGCAGTATTTT CASSIGGLAGSTDTQYF
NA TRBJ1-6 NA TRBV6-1 TGTGCCAGCAGTCGTAAGGTGGGGCGACATTCACCCCTCCACTTT CASSRKVGRHSPLHF
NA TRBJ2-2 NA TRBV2 TGTGCCAGCAGTGACAGGCCGAACACCGGGGAGCTGTTTTTT CASSDRPNTGELFF
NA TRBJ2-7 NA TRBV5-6 TGTGCCAGCAGCCGTAGACAAGGAAGCTCCTACGAGCAGTACTTC CASSRRQGSSYEQYF
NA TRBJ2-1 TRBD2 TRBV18 TGTGCCAGCTCACCACCGGGAGCGGGAGTCTACAATGAGCAGTTCTTC CASSPPGAGVYNEQFF
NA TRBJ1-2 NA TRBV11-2 TGTGCCAGCAGCACCTCAACAGGGCGCTATGGCTACACCTTC CASSTSTGRYGYTF
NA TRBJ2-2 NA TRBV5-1 TGCGCCAGCAGCTTGACAGGGACGAACACCGGGGAGCTGTTTTTT CASSLTGTNTGELFF
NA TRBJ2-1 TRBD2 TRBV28 TGTGCCAGCAGCTCCGGGGGGCTAGCGGGAATCTACAATGAGCAGTTCTTC CASSSGGLAGIYNEQFF
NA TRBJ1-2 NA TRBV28 TGTGCCAGCAGCCAGACAGAACCCTATGGCTACACCTTC CASSQTEPYGYTF
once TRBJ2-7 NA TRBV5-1 TGCGCCAGCAGCTTGGGACGGGAGTTTTACGAGCAGTACTTC CASSLGREFYEQYF
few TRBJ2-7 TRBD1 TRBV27 TGTGCCAGCAGTTTAACAGGGGGCTACGAGCAGTACTTC CASSLTGGYEQYF
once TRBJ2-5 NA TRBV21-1 TGTGCCAGCAGCAAAGTTCCCAATTTAGCTAGCGGGGCTATACTCCAAGAGACCCAGTACTTC CASSKVPNLASGAILQETQYF
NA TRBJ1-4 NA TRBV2 TGTGCCAGCAGTGTAGAAAATGGGTCAGGTGAAAAACTGTTTTTT CASSVENGSGEKLFF
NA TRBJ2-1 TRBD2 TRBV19 TGTGCCAGTAGTATTACCGGGACTAGCGGATTCGACAATGAGCAGTTCTTC CASSITGTSGFDNEQFF
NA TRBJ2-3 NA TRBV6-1 TGTGCCAGCAACTCCCAGGGACTTAGCAATCAGCCCCAGTATTTT CASNSQGLSNQPQYF
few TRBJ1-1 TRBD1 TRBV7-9 TGTGCCAGCAGCCTGACAGGGGGCAGGACTGAAGCTTTCTTT CASSLTGGRTEAFF
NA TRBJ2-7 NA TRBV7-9 TGTGCCAGCAGCTTAGGGGGCACGGACCCCTACGAGCAGTACTTC CASSLGGTDPYEQYF
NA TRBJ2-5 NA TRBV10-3 TGTGCCTCGGCAGGGAGGTACGAGACCCAGTACTTC CASAGRYETQYF
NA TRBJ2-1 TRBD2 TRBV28 TGTGCCAGCACCCTAGGGACTAGGCCCTACAATGAGCAGTTCTTC CASTLGTRPYNEQFF
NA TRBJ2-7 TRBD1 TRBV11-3 TGTGCCAGCTTGAAAACCGACACAGGGGACGAGCAGTACTTC CASLKTDTGDEQYF
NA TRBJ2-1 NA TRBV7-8 TGTGCCAGCAGCCGGAAGGACTGGAGCTCCTACAATGAGCAGTTCTTC CASSRKDWSSYNEQFF
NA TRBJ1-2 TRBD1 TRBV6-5 TGTGCCAGCAGCCGGGACAGGGATCGCTACACCTTC CASSRDRDRYTF
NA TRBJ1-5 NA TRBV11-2 TGTGCCAGCAGCTTAGGGGGCAGCAATCAGCCCCAGCATTTT CASSLGGSNQPQHF
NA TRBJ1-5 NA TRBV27 TGTGCCAGCAGTTTCCGCGGTCAGCCCCAGCATTTT CASSFRGQPQHF
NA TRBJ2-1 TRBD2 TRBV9 TGTGCCAGCAGCGTCAGCGGGAGCTCCTACAATGAGCAGTTCTTC CASSVSGSSYNEQFF
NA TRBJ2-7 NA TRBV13 TGTGCCAGCAGCTCCCCGACTAGGACCTACGAGCAGTACTTC CASSSPTRTYEQYF
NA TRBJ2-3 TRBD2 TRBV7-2 TGTGCCAGCAGCACTAGCGGGAGAGATACGCAGTATTTT CASSTSGRDTQYF
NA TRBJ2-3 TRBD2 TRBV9 TGTGCCAGCAGCGTAGGGGGACTACCCACAGATACGCAGTATTTT CASSVGGLPTDTQYF
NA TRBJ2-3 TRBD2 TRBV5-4 TGTGCCAGCAGCCTGAGCCAACTAGCGGGACGCACAGATACGCAGTATTTT CASSLSQLAGRTDTQYF
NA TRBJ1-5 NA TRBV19 TGTGCCAGTATCCAGAGCGGGGGATATAGCAATCAGCCCCAGCATTTT CASIQSGGYSNQPQHF
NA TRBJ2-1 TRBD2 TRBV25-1 TGTGCCAGCAGTGTACCCCCCTCTAGCGGGAGTTTGAATGAGCAGTTCTTC CASSVPPSSGSLNEQFF
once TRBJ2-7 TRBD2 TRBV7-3 TGTGCCAGCAGCAAAGCAGGACTAGCGGGAGGAGAAGAGCAGTACTTC CASSKAGLAGGEEQYF
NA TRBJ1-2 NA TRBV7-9 TGTGCCAGCAGCTTAATAGCAGTGGGGGGGTCTAACTATGGCTACACCTTC CASSLIAVGGSNYGYTF
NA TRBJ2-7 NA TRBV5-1 TGCGCCAGCAGCTTCCAGGGACTTGTCTACGAGCAGTACTTC CASSFQGLVYEQYF
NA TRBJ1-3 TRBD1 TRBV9 TGTGCCAGCAGATCCGGGACAGGGAACGGAAACACCATATATTTT CASRSGTGNGNTIYF